The clone carrying this TCR beta chain was found once. Trimming took 0 bases from V and 6 from J; bases not matched to a gene: 9. The CDR3 loop spans 16 amino acids. Germline V gene sequence: CDR1 SGHRS, CDR2 YFSETQ. This entry comes from a study of OX40 agonist ivuxolimab in advanced cancers. As for the study in general: Two cutaneous melanoma patients and one hepatocellular carcinoma patient, three in all, had partial responses.

Produced via immunoSEQ multiplex PCR; TCRdb's table is partial and in-frame only. Of 33,000 or so clones in the sample, more than 70% were seen once. The chain recombines TRBV5-1 with TRBJ2-1; TRBD2 matches at 7 bases. This material consisted of CD4+ or CD8+ T cells sorted from blood, taken in a trial of the OX40 agonist ivuxolimab. This receptor was identified in an adult with an advanced solid tumor such as melanoma, head and neck, liver or kidney cancer. CDR3 bases: TGCGCCAGCAGCTTGGCCGGGGATCTAGCGGTCAATGAGCAGTTCTTC. This codes for CASSLAGDLAVNEQFF.